The rows below give T cell receptor beta chains drawn from one sample of a study of T-cell memory formation after mild COVID-19. TCRdb recomputed calls from the 5' RACE reads with MiXCR, one row per CDR3 protein. The data show fewer than 250,000 distinct CDR3 sequences, 10% seen once. The sample comprised PBMCs or a T cell subset sorted from them (not recorded which). The receptors come from a man aged 18-30 years who had mild COVID-19 (a few samples of this study predate the infection). Cell type and time point are not known. CDR3s include the opening cysteine and the closing phenylalanine or tryptophan. A D gene is named only where the DNA matches it firmly. For some rows the clone size is stated as once, few or many, or as a class when expanded; others skip it.

clone_size: .; v_call: TRBV2; j_call: TRBJ1-1; d_call: .; cdr3_aa: CASSVPTVNTEAFF; cdr3_nt: TGTGCCAGCAGTGTCCCGACAGTAAACACTGAAGCTTTCTTT
clone_size: .; v_call: TRBV28; j_call: TRBJ2-1; d_call: .; cdr3_aa: CASSPSSSYNEQFF; cdr3_nt: TGTGCCAGTTCCCCTAGCAGCTCCTACAATGAGCAGTTCTTC
clone_size: few; v_call: TRBV28; j_call: TRBJ2-1; d_call: .; cdr3_aa: CASSTPAQYNEQFF; cdr3_nt: TGTGCCAGCAGCACCCCGGCGCAGTACAATGAGCAGTTCTTC
clone_size: .; v_call: TRBV7-2; j_call: TRBJ1-6; d_call: .; cdr3_aa: CASTPTSNSPLHF; cdr3_nt: TGTGCCAGCACCCCTACGAGTAATTCACCCCTCCACTTT
clone_size: few; v_call: TRBV20-1; j_call: TRBJ2-1; d_call: .; cdr3_aa: CSAILSGYNEQFF; cdr3_nt: TGCAGTGCTATCCTCTCGGGATACAATGAGCAGTTCTTC
clone_size: few; v_call: TRBV6-1; j_call: TRBJ1-6; d_call: .; cdr3_aa: CASSQGSYYNSPLHF; cdr3_nt: TGTGCCAGCAGCCAGGGGAGTTACTATAATTCACCCCTCCACTTT
clone_size: few; v_call: TRBV10-3; j_call: TRBJ2-1; d_call: .; cdr3_aa: CAIGEFYNEQFF; cdr3_nt: TGTGCCATCGGGGAGTTCTACAATGAGCAGTTCTTC
clone_size: many; v_call: TRBV7-9; j_call: TRBJ2-5; d_call: TRBD1; cdr3_aa: CASSLDRGRETQYF; cdr3_nt: TGTGCCAGCAGCCTCGACAGGGGGCGAGAGACCCAGTACTTC
clone_size: .; v_call: TRBV19; j_call: TRBJ2-2; d_call: TRBD1; cdr3_aa: CASSIRGQGSGELFF; cdr3_nt: TGTGCCAGTAGTATCCGCGGACAGGGGTCCGGGGAGCTGTTTTTT
clone_size: many; v_call: TRBV11-2; j_call: TRBJ2-7; d_call: TRBD1; cdr3_aa: CASSLGTTGMIHEQYF; cdr3_nt: TGTGCCAGCAGCTTAGGGACGACAGGGATGATCCACGAGCAGTACTTC
clone_size: .; v_call: TRBV3-1; j_call: TRBJ2-5; d_call: TRBD2; cdr3_aa: CASSQGTSGGYETQYF; cdr3_nt: TGTGCCAGCAGCCAGGGGACTAGCGGGGGTTATGAGACCCAGTACTTC
clone_size: .; v_call: TRBV9; j_call: TRBJ2-3; d_call: .; cdr3_aa: CASSADVRGTDTQYF; cdr3_nt: TGTGCCAGCAGCGCAGACGTCAGGGGCACAGATACGCAGTATTTT
clone_size: many; v_call: TRBV12-3/TRBV12-4; j_call: TRBJ2-7; d_call: .; cdr3_aa: CASSPAKREQYF; cdr3_nt: TGTGCCAGCAGTCCCGCAAAGCGAGAGCAGTACTTC
clone_size: few; v_call: TRBV4-2; j_call: TRBJ1-6; d_call: TRBD1; cdr3_aa: CASSHDDRDSPLHF; cdr3_nt: TGTGCCAGCAGCCATGACGACAGGGACTCACCCCTCCACTTT
clone_size: few; v_call: TRBV5-1; j_call: TRBJ1-1; d_call: .; cdr3_aa: CASSLSSGMNTEAFF; cdr3_nt: TGCGCCAGCAGCCTCTCGTCCGGCATGAACACTGAAGCTTTCTTT
clone_size: .; v_call: TRBV5-1; j_call: TRBJ1-2; d_call: .; cdr3_aa: CASSVEPQGNYGYTF; cdr3_nt: TGCGCCAGCAGCGTGGAGCCTCAGGGGAACTATGGCTACACCTTC
clone_size: few; v_call: TRBV10-3; j_call: TRBJ1-4; d_call: TRBD1; cdr3_aa: CAISAGTGPEKLFF; cdr3_nt: TGTGCCATCAGTGCCGGGACAGGCCCTGAAAAACTGTTTTTT
clone_size: .; v_call: TRBV28; j_call: TRBJ1-1; d_call: .; cdr3_aa: CASSSPDTAEAFF; cdr3_nt: TGTGCCAGCAGTTCCCCCGACACAGCTGAAGCTTTCTTT
clone_size: few; v_call: TRBV5-1; j_call: TRBJ2-3; d_call: TRBD1; cdr3_aa: CASSSGTGSTDTQYF; cdr3_nt: TGCGCCAGCAGCTCGGGGACAGGGTCCACAGATACGCAGTATTTT
clone_size: .; v_call: TRBV12-3/TRBV12-4; j_call: TRBJ1-1; d_call: TRBD1; cdr3_aa: CASSLRGGQNRAFF; cdr3_nt: TGTGCCAGCAGCCTTCGAGGGGGCCAGAATCGGGCTTTCTTT
clone_size: .; v_call: TRBV6-5; j_call: TRBJ1-2; d_call: .; cdr3_aa: CASSATMGQGYGYTF; cdr3_nt: TGTGCCAGCAGTGCCACCATGGGGCAGGGCTATGGCTACACCTTC
clone_size: .; v_call: TRBV5-6; j_call: TRBJ1-4; d_call: .; cdr3_aa: CASSFLAGSEKLFF; cdr3_nt: TGTGCCAGCAGCTTTCTGGCAGGGAGTGAAAAACTGTTTTTT
clone_size: .; v_call: TRBV7-2; j_call: TRBJ1-2; d_call: .; cdr3_aa: CASSVRGHDGYTF; cdr3_nt: TGTGCCAGCAGCGTCCGGGGGCATGATGGCTACACCTTC
clone_size: few; v_call: TRBV20-1; j_call: TRBJ1-1; d_call: .; cdr3_aa: CSQYRDTEAFF; cdr3_nt: TGCAGTCAATACAGGGACACTGAAGCTTTCTTT
clone_size: .; v_call: TRBV7-9; j_call: TRBJ2-5; d_call: TRBD1; cdr3_aa: CASSHPGQPETQYF; cdr3_nt: TGTGCCAGCAGCCACCCGGGACAGCCAGAGACCCAGTACTTC